These 22 T cell receptor beta chains were all obtained from the same sample, sequenced in a study of blood T cells in healthy people across ages. Using a J-beta primer mix together with a sample-barcoded 5' primer, a second PCR was run for about 7 to 12 cycles. One entry per CDR3 protein results from TCRdb running MiXCR on the 5' RACE reads. Of around 1,700,000 distinct CDR3 sequences in the sample, about 30% are singletons; the top ten hold more than 6%. The sequencing input was blood. These receptors originate from a woman aged 30 to 39 in good health.

This clonotype was counted only a few times. Compared with germline, one end of the junction differs, possibly owing to a read error. This CDR3 reads CAGSLAGSQPQHF. In DNA form, the CDR3 reads TGTGCCGGCAGTTTAGCAGGGTCCCAGCCCCAGCATTTT. V gene TRBV12-3 or TRBV12-4 combines with J gene TRBJ1-5; TRBD1 is a possible D gene (5 bases). There are 13 residues in the CDR3.

To note about this clonotype: This may be a read error, as it is one base from a much larger clone. The chain carries TRBV28 and TRBJ2-5; 7 nucleotides match TRBD1. CDR3 length: 16 residues. Per germline, CDR1 MDHEN and CDR2 SYDVKM. V was pared by 0 bases and J by 2 bases, with 6 bases of the junction left unmatched. The CDR3 sequence: CASSLWGQSDQETQYF. The CDR3 DNA reads as TGTGCCAGCAGTTTATGGGGACAGTCCGATCAAGAGACCCAGTACTTC.

This clonotype showed up many times. The rearrangement links TRBV12-3 or TRBV12-4 to TRBJ1-1; 10 bases map to TRBD1. The CDR3 sequence is 13 residues long. V lost 6 bases to trimming and J lost 7 bases; unmatched junction nucleotides: 5. Here the CDR3 reads CASRPDRGNEAFF. The DNA for the CDR3 is TGTGCCAGCAGACCGGACAGGGGGAATGAAGCTTTCTTT.

J is TRBJ2-4 and V is TRBV7-7; 10 positions agree with TRBD2. V dropped 5 bases and J dropped 13; count of bases not matched to a gene: 14. The CDR3 runs 15 residues. CDR1 and CDR2 (germline): SSHAT, FNYEAQ (reference sequence). CDR3 nucleotides: TGTGCCAGCAGCGCGCTGACTAGCGGGTACAATGAGCAGTACTTC. It yields the protein CASSALTSGYNEQYF. Using reference TRBV7-7 and TRBJ2-4 for the parts outside the CDR3, the full variable domain is GAGVSQSPRYKVTKRGQDVTLRCDPISSHATLYWYQQALGQGPEFLTYFNYEAQPDKSGLPSDRFSAERPEGSISTLTIQRTEQRDSAMYRCASSALTSGYNEQYFGAGTRLSVL.

Written as DNA, the CDR3 is TGTGCTAGTGGTCCGGGTCTCAACTATGGCTACACCTTC. It codes for CASGPGLNYGYTF. The chain links TRBV12-5 to TRBJ1-2, with D unresolved. Trimming removed 5 bases at V and 2 bases at J, with 9 bases between. Germline V lookup: CDR1 LGHNT, CDR2 FRNRAP. The CDR3 is 13 residues long. The full variable domain, completed using reference TRBV12-5 and TRBJ1-2, is DARVTQTPRHKVTEMGQEVTMRCQPILGHNTVFWYRQTMMQGLELLAYFRNRAPLDDSGMPKDRFSAEMPDATLATLKIQPSEPRDSAVYFCASGPGLNYGYTFGSGTRLTVV.

The gene calls are TRBV18 and TRBJ2-1; the match to TRBD2 covers 10 bases. Germline-derived CDR1 and CDR2 are KGHSH and LQKENI. The CDR3 totals 16 residues. Trimming took 3 bases from V and 7 from J; bases not matched to a gene: 9. As DNA, the CDR3 is TGTGCCAGCTCACCCGTACTAGCGGGGTCTCTTAATGAGCAGTTCTTC. Translated: CASSPVLAGSLNEQFF.

This sequence joins TRBV10-3 and TRBJ1-1; 9 bases align to TRBD1. The CDR3 length is 13 residues. Looked up from germline, CDR1 is ENHRY and CDR2 is SYGVKD. Trimming at V came to 6 bases and at J to 7 bases, leaving 6 bases not matched to a gene. The CDR3 protein is CAISDRGGNEAFF. Here the CDR3 DNA reads TGTGCCATCAGCGACAGGGGGGGGAATGAAGCTTTCTTT.

The chain uses TRBV5-4 and TRBJ1-2; D may be TRBD1 (6 bases). Germline V gives CDR1 SGHNT, CDR2 YYREEE (reference sequence). The germline V and J ends were trimmed by 0 bases and 4 bases, with 13 bases remaining between them. The CDR3 is made up of 15 amino acids. CDR3 nucleotide sequence: TGTGCCAGCAGCTTGGAAGGGGGGCGCCTCTATGGCTACACCTTC. Translated, it gives CASSLEGGRLYGYTF.

The chain is built from TRBV9 and TRBJ2-7; TRBD2 is a possible D gene (6 bases). Between the trimmed V and J ends, which lost 3 bases and 0 bases, there was a span of 16 bases. This CDR3 region has 16 residues. The V gene's germline CDR1 is SGDLS and CDR2 YYNGEE. The CDR3 loop reads CASSAFEGTPSYEQYF. DNA of the CDR3: TGTGCCAGCAGCGCATTCGAGGGGACTCCCTCCTACGAGCAGTACTTC.

Turning to this clonotype: A much larger clonotype is one base distant, so this may be a read error. The gene calls are TRBV7-2 and TRBJ2-7, with D unresolved. Germline CDR1 reads SGHTA; CDR2 reads FQGNSA. Trimming took off 4 bases at V and 4 bases at J, with 14 bases between the two ends. This CDR3 contains 14 residues. The CDR3 DNA reads TGTGCCAGCAGCTCCCTACACGGCTCATACGAGCAGTACTTC. Protein: CASSSLHGSYEQYF. The entire variable domain, with the rest obtained from reference TRBV7-2 and TRBJ2-7, is as follows: GAGVSQSPSNKVTEKGKDVELRCDPISGHTALYWYRQSLGQGLEFLIYFQGNSAPDKSGLPSDRFSAERTGGSVSTLTIQRTQQEDSAVYLCASSSLHGSYEQYFGPGTRLTVT.

This clonotype was seen once. V and J are TRBV9 and TRBJ2-1, with a tentative D call TRBD1 (7 bases). The V and J ends lost 5 bases and 6 bases respectively, with 15 bases between them. The germline V gene has CDR1 SGDLS and CDR2 YYNGEE. The CDR3 has 14 amino acids. The CDR3 region has the DNA TGTGCCAGCAGTAGCAGGGGGGCAAGCAATGAGCAGTTCTTC. It translates to CASSSRGASNEQFF.

The chain combines TRBV7-2 with TRBJ2-3, with D unclear. V gave up 6 bases and J gave up 1 base, with 8 bases separating them. The CDR3 is made up of 13 amino acids. Germline assignment: CDR1 SGHTA and CDR2 FQGNSA. CDR3 residues: CASRPIGTDTQYF. CDR3 in DNA: TGTGCCAGCAGACCGATCGGCACAGATACGCAGTATTTT.

This clonotype came up many times. Written as DNA, the CDR3 is TGTGCCAGCAGTTTACAGACAGGGCCTAATGAAAAACTGTTTTTT. This encodes CASSLQTGPNEKLFF. V gene TRBV12-3 or TRBV12-4 combines with J gene TRBJ1-4; 7 nucleotides align to TRBD1. Trimming cost V 2 bases and J 3 bases; bases outside gene matches: 3. CDR3 length: 15 amino acids.

The gene calls are TRBV29-1 and TRBJ2-7, with D possibly called TRBD1 or TRBD2 (5 bases each). Trimming took off 7 bases at V and 5 bases at J, with 21 bases between the two ends. Germline lookup yields CDR1 SQVTM and CDR2 ANQGSEA. The CDR3 sequence is 14 residues long. CDR3 sequence reads: CSARETAVRDEQYF. CDR3 sequence (DNA): TGCAGCGCCAGGGAGACGGCCGTAAGGGACGAGCAGTACTTC.

The J gene is TRBJ1-2, the V gene TRBV5-1; D perhaps matches TRBD1 (5 bases). This CDR3 comprises 13 residues. Trimming took 5 bases from V and 6 from J, leaving 14 bases between them. The germline V gene encodes CDR1 SGHRS and CDR2 YFSETQ. CDR3 protein: CASRGDSGNGYTF. For the CDR3, the DNA is TGCGCCAGCAGAGGAGACAGCGGCAATGGCTACACCTTC.

The rearrangement links TRBV6-2 or TRBV6-3 to TRBJ1-1, with 8 bases that match TRBD1. The CDR3 spans 14 residues. V was pared by 4 bases and J by 3 bases, with 4 bases of the junction left unmatched. Germline-derived CDR1 and CDR2 are MNHEY and SVGEGT. The CDR3 coding sequence is TGTGCCAGCAGTTGGACAGGGTCGGACACTGAAGCTTTCTTT. The encoded protein is CASSWTGSDTEAFF.

Regarding this clonotype: A much larger clone is a single base away; this may be a read error. The chain is built from TRBV20-1 and TRBJ2-4; no clear D. Germline assignment: CDR1 DFQATT and CDR2 SNEGSKA (reference sequence). The CDR3 has 11 residues. V lost 2 bases and J 15 bases, leaving 14 bases between the germline ends. CDR3 DNA sequence: TGCAGTGCTAGAAGAATGGCGGAGCGGTACTTC. This gives the protein CSARRMAERYF.

V gene TRBV12-3 or TRBV12-4 combines with J gene TRBJ2-1; no clear D gene. This CDR3 is built from 13 residues. The V and J ends lost 8 bases and 0 bases respectively, with 8 bases between them. Written as DNA, the CDR3 is TGTGCCAGCGCGCCTAACTCCTACAATGAGCAGTTCTTC. This gives the protein CASAPNSYNEQFF.

The chain uses TRBV27 and TRBJ2-1, with D possibly TRBD1 on 5 matching bases. Trimming cost V 4 bases and J 10 bases, with 8 bases left between them. The germline gives CDR1 MNHEY, CDR2 SMNVEV (reference sequence). This CDR3 comprises 11 residues. The CDR3 region is CASSSGREQFF. The CDR3 coding sequence is TGTGCCAGCAGTTCAGGGCGCGAGCAGTTCTTC.

The chain couples TRBV4-3 to TRBJ2-4, with unresolved D. The CDR3 is made up of 17 amino acids. Germline lookup yields CDR1 LGHNA and CDR2 YSLEER. Trimming shortened V by 0 bases and J by 0 bases, and 12 bases separated the two germline ends. The CDR3 region is CASSQDLGQEAKNIQYF. The DNA of the CDR3 is TGCGCCAGCAGCCAAGATCTTGGGCAGGAAGCCAAAAACATTCAGTACTTC.

This rearrangement joins TRBV5-1 to TRBJ1-5, with TRBD1 matching over 7 bases. The CDR3 length is 15 residues. The V gene end was trimmed by 4 bases and the J gene end by 3 bases; junction bases not matched to a gene: 7. Germline V CDR1 and CDR2: SGHRS, YFSETQ. The CDR3: CASSPTGAHNQPQHF. DNA of the CDR3: TGCGCCAGCAGCCCAACAGGGGCCCACAATCAGCCCCAGCATTTT.

About this clonotype: This may come from a read error, since a much larger clone is one base off. Because it lacks the conserved phenylalanine or tryptophan at the end, this CDR3 is likely a read error. The chain has TRBV7-2 and TRBJ2-7; 9 nucleotides agree with TRBD1. The CDR3 extends over 14 amino acids. Germline CDR1 SGHTA, CDR2 FQGNSA. V dropped 6 bases and J dropped 1; count of bases not matched to a gene: 4. The CDR3 loop reads CASSPQGASYEQYL. The CDR3 coding sequence is TGTGCCAGCAGTCCACAGGGGGCTTCCTACGAGCAGTACTTG.